The sequence of this T cell receptor beta chain was determined in a study of control samples from healthy donors and cancer patients. In its sample, this clone was seen a few times. The length of the CDR3 is 17 residues. Germline CDR1 is MGHDK and CDR2 is SYGVNS. V lost 5 bases, J lost 0 bases, and 10 bases stayed unmatched. Sequencing was performed with immunoSEQ multiplex PCR; in TCRdb, only in-frame clones are kept and a portion is missing. The sample holds 110,000 to 150,000 clones, under 90% seen once. V is TRBV25-1 and J is TRBJ2-7, with 10 positions matching TRBD2. The TCR sequence derives from a man aged 25-45 years in good health. Sequenced input: blood. CDR3 residues: CASSSRLAGALSYEQYF. The CDR3 nucleotides read TGTGCCAGCAGTTCTCGACTAGCGGGTGCCCTCTCCTACGAGCAGTACTTC.